This T cell receptor beta chain comes out of a study of shared clonotypes between healthy human individuals. TCRdb's copy holds only in-frame clones and misses some; the assay was immunoSEQ multiplex PCR. Of 780,000 or so clones listed, around 70% were seen once; the top ten hold about 1.8%. The CDR3 contains 16 residues. Trimming cost V 7 bases and J 5 bases; bases outside gene matches: 9. This chain connects TRBV23-1 to TRBJ2-2; TRBD1 aligns across 11 bases. TRBV23-1 is annotated as an ORF whose role is uncertain. Sequencing used memory CD4+ T cells sorted from blood. Subset described: CD45RA-negative fraction. This receptor was taken from a woman in her 30s in good health. The CDR3 DNA reads TGCGCCAGCATCCAAGGACAGGGGGCGATTACCGGGGAGCTGTTTTTT. Amino acid sequence: CASIQGQGAITGELFF.